Listed below are T cell receptor beta chains from one sample, sequenced in a study of vaccination effects on CD4 cells after COVID-19. The repertoire was sequenced with immunoSEQ multiplex PCR; TCRdb's copy has only in-frame clones and lacks some. This table has 65,000 to 95,000 clones, around four fifths appearing once. Their antigens are not known. The material was CD4+ T cells from PBMCs cultured with HCoV-OC43 spike peptides, obtained after COVID-19 vaccination. The receptors come from a human donor who received a COVID-19 vaccine. Each CDR3 is given with its conserved first and last residue. The D gene is left open where the match is weak. Clone size is not always given. Where it is, it says once, few, many or a class for expanded clones.

V	length	size	J	D	CDR3	DNA
TRBV29-1	14	NA	TRBJ2-2	NA	CSVEELRVGGELFF	TGCAGCGTTGAAGAGCTACGGGTTGGCGGGGAGCTGTTTTTT
TRBV24-1	15	once	TRBJ2-1	NA	CATSATGPHGDEQFF	TGTGCCACCAGTGCAACAGGGCCCCATGGTGATGAGCAGTTCTTC
TRBV12-3/TRBV12-4	11	NA	TRBJ1-2	NA	CASSLGTYYTF	TGTGCCAGCAGTTTAGGGACTTACTACACCTTC
TRBV6-5	15	NA	TRBJ1-5	TRBD1	CASSENRQGYQPQHF	TGTGCCAGCAGCGAGAATCGACAGGGTTATCAGCCCCAGCATTTT
TRBV27	14	NA	TRBJ2-5	NA	CASTYSGQSETQYF	TGTGCCAGCACATACTCGGGACAATCGGAGACCCAGTACTTC
TRBV28	19	NA	TRBJ1-3	TRBD1	CASSSPGGGGAPKGNTIYF	TGTGCCAGCAGTTCCCCTGGTGGAGGGGGCGCCCCGAAGGGAAACACCATATATTTT
TRBV6-5	12	NA	TRBJ1-4	NA	CASRQLNEKLFF	TGTGCCAGCAGACAGTTGAATGAAAAACTGTTTTTT
TRBV30	11	NA	TRBJ2-3	NA	CAWEGRNTQYF	TGTGCCTGGGAGGGAAGGAATACGCAGTATTTT
TRBV28	14	NA	TRBJ1-3	NA	CASGPGLSGNTIYF	TGTGCCAGCGGTCCCGGGCTATCTGGAAACACCATATATTTT
TRBV6-5	13	NA	TRBJ1-2	TRBD1	CASSYGTGKGYTF	TGTGCCAGCAGTTACGGGACAGGGAAAGGCTACACCTTC
TRBV7-2	14	NA	TRBJ1-1	TRBD1	CASSFRQGATEAFF	TGTGCCAGCAGCTTTAGACAGGGGGCCACTGAAGCTTTCTTT
TRBV6-1	16	once	TRBJ1-4	TRBD1	CASSEGTGTGNEKLFF	TGTGCCAGCAGTGAGGGGACAGGGACGGGTAATGAAAAACTGTTTTTT
TRBV7-9	14	NA	TRBJ2-2	NA	CASSLAQNRGELFF	TGTGCCAGCAGCTTAGCCCAAAACCGCGGGGAGCTGTTTTTT
TRBV7-2	15	few	TRBJ1-6	TRBD1	CASSLDRGGNSPLHF	TGTGCCAGCAGCCTCGACAGGGGCGGCAATTCACCCCTCCACTTT
TRBV14	13	NA	TRBJ2-1	TRBD1	CASSQEMTGLQVF	TGTGCCAGCAGCCAAGAAATGACAGGGCTCCAAGTCTTC
TRBV5-4	15	once	TRBJ2-3	TRBD2	CASSSMTSPLDTQYF	TGTGCCAGCAGCTCCATGACTAGCCCCCTAGATACGCAGTATTTT
TRBV29-1	13	NA	TRBJ1-3	NA	CSVARGAGNTIYF	TGCAGCGTTGCCCGGGGGGCTGGAAACACCATATATTTT
TRBV19	16	NA	TRBJ2-3	NA	CASSRVVAMFTDTQYF	TGTGCCAGTAGCCGGGTGGTAGCAATGTTTACAGATACGCAGTATTTT
TRBV7-3	17	NA	TRBJ2-1	TRBD2	CASSLSGGGPLYNEQFF	TGTGCCAGCAGCTTAAGCGGCGGGGGGCCCCTCTACAATGAGCAGTTCTTC
TRBV4-1	18	NA	TRBJ2-2	NA	CASSQAPRDILNTGELFF	TGCGCCAGCAGCCAAGCGCCTCGGGACATCTTGAACACCGGGGAGCTGTTTTTT
TRBV28	16	NA	TRBJ1-1	NA	CASGGNSYLDAAEAFF	TGTGCCAGCGGGGGGAACTCCTACTTAGACGCGGCTGAAGCTTTCTTT
TRBV19	15	NA	TRBJ2-1	NA	CASSEYLRTYNEQFF	TGTGCCAGTAGTGAATACTTGCGAACCTACAATGAGCAGTTCTTC
TRBV24-1	15	NA	TRBJ1-2	TRBD1	CATSDPRRGGDGYTF	TGTGCCACCAGTGATCCTCGCAGGGGGGGGGATGGCTACACCTTC
TRBV6-2/TRBV6-3	14	NA	TRBJ2-1	NA	CASSYDVNRGEQFF	TGTGCCAGCAGTTACGACGTGAACCGAGGGGAGCAGTTCTTC
TRBV7-2	13	NA	TRBJ2-5	NA	CASSLEWQETQYF	TGTGCCAGCAGCTTAGAGTGGCAAGAGACCCAGTACTTC
TRBV18	18	NA	TRBJ1-4	NA	CASSPIFFPAATNEKLFF	TGTGCCAGCTCACCTATTTTCTTCCCGGCTGCAACTAATGAAAAACTGTTTTTT
TRBV6-5	15	NA	TRBJ2-1	TRBD2	CASSFSGGSYNEQFF	TGTGCCAGCAGTTTTAGCGGGGGGTCCTACAATGAGCAGTTCTTC
TRBV5-6	13	few	TRBJ1-2	NA	CASSFLSNYGYTF	TGTGCCAGCAGCTTCCTTTCTAACTATGGCTACACCTTC
TRBV3-1/TRBV3-2	18	few	TRBJ1-2	NA	CASSPHGPGGGTNYGYTF	TGTGCCAGCAGCCCCCATGGGCCCGGTGGGGGTACTAACTATGGCTACACCTTC
TRBV5-6	14	NA	TRBJ1-1	TRBD1	CASRPGGGVTEAFF	TGTGCCAGCAGACCAGGGGGTGGGGTCACTGAAGCTTTCTTT
TRBV5-1	18	NA	TRBJ1-3	NA	CASSNSPPGYSAGNTIYF	TGCGCCAGCAGTAACAGTCCTCCAGGGTATTCTGCTGGAAACACCATATATTTT